This TCR beta chain is drawn from a study of blood T cell repertoires in COVID-19. The CDR3 consists of 13 residues. V lost 1 base to trimming and J lost 16 bases, with 16 bases between them. Per germline, CDR1 LGHDT and CDR2 YNNKEL (reference sequence). This clone is labeled medium-sized. Profiled with immunoSEQ multiplex PCR; TCRdb holds only in-frame clones, not every one. This sample has about 68,000 clones, with roughly 84% found just once. Source material: peripheral blood. The clonotype comes from a man aged 50 to 59 with active COVID-19. The rearrangement joins TRBV3-1 (or the pseudogene TRBV3-2) to TRBJ1-4; D gene uncertain. Written as DNA, the CDR3 is TGTGCCAGCAGCCAAGGCGAGCAACAGCCAGAGTTTTTT. It yields the protein CASSQGEQQPEFF.